Each of the 9 T cell receptor beta chains below was sequenced from the same sample in a study of T cells in tuberculosis. Some clones are missing from TCRdb's copy, which holds only in-frame ones; the method was immunoSEQ multiplex PCR. The sample has 35,000 to 40,000 clones; about 94% are singletons. The sequenced sample consisted of PBMCs. These receptor sequences come from a donor between 10 and 35 years old with latent tuberculosis or without tuberculosis infection. Some clones in this sample may be carry-over from other donors' samples.

V gene TRBV7-9 combines with J gene TRBJ1-1, with unresolved D. The germline gives CDR1 SEHNR, CDR2 FQNEAQ (reference sequence). V dropped 5 bases and J dropped 1 base, with 5 bases sitting between them. This CDR3 is 12 amino acids long. CDR3 DNA: TGTGCCAGCAGCATAAAGAACACTGAAGCTTTCTTT. Protein: CASSIKNTEAFF.

The V call is TRBV28, the J call TRBJ1-2, with unresolved D. There are 15 residues in the CDR3. The germline V gene encodes CDR1 MDHEN and CDR2 SYDVKM. V was shortened by 6 bases and J by 2 bases, with 16 bases between the two germline ends. The DNA of the CDR3 is TGTGCCAGCAGCCCAAACCTCCGGTGGAACTATGGCTACACCTTC. Protein: CASSPNLRWNYGYTF.

The chain uses TRBV5-1 and TRBJ2-5; 7 bases agree with TRBD1. This CDR3 region has 14 residues. The germline CDR1 and CDR2 sequences are SGHRS and YFSETQ. V dropped 4 bases and J dropped 2; count of bases not matched to a gene: 5. Here the CDR3 DNA reads TGCGCCAGCAGCCCCGGGACAGATCAAGAGACCCAGTACTTC. It codes for CASSPGTDQETQYF.

This clone was counted once. CDR3 bases: TGTGCCAGTAACCCCCTTGGGGCGGGGACTGAAGCTTTCTTT. This encodes CASNPLGAGTEAFF. This chain joins TRBV5-4 and TRBJ1-1, with D perhaps TRBD1 (5 bases). There are 14 residues in the CDR3. Germline values: CDR1 SGHNT, CDR2 YYREEE (reference sequence). V lost 8 bases to trimming and J lost 5 bases, with 19 bases between them.

The chain employs TRBV19 and TRBJ2-3; tentative D call: TRBD2 (6 bases). Germline V gene sequence: CDR1 LNHDA, CDR2 SQIVND (reference sequence). Between the trimmed V and J ends, which lost 5 bases and 1 base, there was a span of 13 bases. CDR3 length: 15 amino acids. This CDR3 is CASSVRDFGTDTQYF. The CDR3 nucleotides read TGTGCCAGTAGTGTGCGGGACTTTGGCACAGATACGCAGTATTTT.

The chain carries TRBV5-6 and TRBJ1-5, with D tentatively TRBD1 (6 bases). Deletions cut 1 base from V and 6 bases from J, with 17 bases between. The CDR3 loop spans 16 amino acids. Germline CDR1 SGHDT, CDR2 YYEEEE. The CDR3 loop reads CASSLFRGAGVQPQHF. For the CDR3, the DNA is TGTGCCAGCAGCTTGTTTAGGGGTGCAGGGGTTCAGCCCCAGCATTTT.

V is TRBV27 and J is TRBJ2-2; D may be TRBD2 (7 bases). CDR1 is MNHEY, CDR2 SMNVEV, per germline (reference sequence). V lost 4 bases and J lost 3, with 18 bases in between. The CDR3 contains 17 residues. The CDR3 loop reads CASSYYSRGAYTGELFF. In nucleotides, the CDR3 is TGTGCCAGCAGTTACTACAGTCGGGGGGCCTACACCGGGGAGCTGTTTTTT.

This chain connects TRBV15 to TRBJ1-1; D call uncertain. Trimming removed 0 bases from V and 1 base from J, with 9 bases in between. The length of the CDR3 is 15 residues. CDR1 LNHNV and CDR2 YYDKDF come from the germline V gene (reference sequence). The CDR3 DNA sequence: TGTGCCACCAGCAGAGAGACTGGAGAGAACACTGAAGCTTTCTTT. Protein sequence: CATSRETGENTEAFF.

For the CDR3, the DNA is TGTGCCAGTAGGGGGGGACTAGCTGACTACGAGCAGTACTTC. Translated, it gives CASRGGLADYEQYF. The chain links TRBV19 to TRBJ2-7; 9 bases are a match to TRBD2. After removal of 6 bases from V and 3 bases from J, the junction contained 6 bases not matched to a gene. Germline CDR1 and CDR2: LNHDA and SQIVND (reference sequence). CDR3 length equals 14 residues.